Listed here are 15 T cell receptor beta chains from one sample, sequenced in a study of blood T cell repertoires in COVID-19. Here immunoSEQ multiplex PCR was the method, and the copy in TCRdb shows in-frame clones only, minus some. The table has under 75,000 clones, 75% to 90% seen once; the top ten hold 2.5% to 3%. The sequenced sample consisted of peripheral blood. The receptors were sampled from a man in his forties or fifties with acute or convalescent COVID-19.

This sequence joins TRBV3-1 (or the pseudogene TRBV3-2) and TRBJ2-3; no firm D call. The CDR3 is made up of 15 amino acids. Trimming shortened V by 0 bases and J by 2 bases, and 9 bases separated the two germline ends. Germline V lookup: CDR1 LGHDT, CDR2 YNNKEL (reference sequence). In nucleotides, the CDR3 is TGTGCCAGCAGCCAAGAAGACTGGTACACAGATACGCAGTATTTT. Translated: CASSQEDWYTDTQYF.

This sequence joins TRBV2 and TRBJ2-2; 9 bases map to TRBD2. The CDR3 sequence is 17 residues long. CDR1 SNHLY and CDR2 FYNNEI come from the germline V gene. The V segment lost 2 bases and the J segment 5 bases; nucleotides outside the gene matches: 9. The CDR3 coding sequence is TGTGCCAGCAGTGAAAGGTGGCGGGAGGGCCTTACCGGGGAGCTGTTTTTT. Its translation is CASSERWREGLTGELFF.

This chain links TRBV7-8 with TRBJ1-1; 9 positions agree with TRBD1. The germline V gene has CDR1 SGHVS and CDR2 FQNEAQ. The CDR3 consists of 14 residues. The ends lost 5 bases at V and 4 bases at J; junction bases unmatched: 5. CDR3 sequence: CASSLLTGGTEAFF. The CDR3 nucleotides read TGTGCCAGCAGCCTCTTGACAGGGGGCACTGAAGCTTTCTTT.

The chain uses TRBV11-3 and TRBJ2-5; 10 bases are a match to TRBD2. Trimming took 3 bases from V and 5 from J; bases not matched to a gene: 12. Germline CDR1 and CDR2: SGHNT and YENEEA. There are 17 residues in the CDR3. CDR3 sequence (DNA): TGTGCCAGCAGCTTGATGGCTAGCGGGAGTAAGTGGGAGACCCAGTACTTC. Its translation is CASSLMASGSKWETQYF.

The genes are TRBV25-1 and TRBJ1-5; D not resolved. Germline V gene sequence: CDR1 MGHDK, CDR2 SYGVNS. Trimming shortened V by 4 bases and J by 1 base, and 8 bases separated the two germline ends. This CDR3 is 14 amino acids long. This chain's CDR3 is CASSGGPSNQPQHF. In nucleotides, the CDR3 is TGTGCCAGCAGTGGCGGGCCGAGCAATCAGCCCCAGCATTTT.

CDR3 residues: CASSYSTRGLPYEQYV. The CDR3 DNA reads as TGTGCCAGCAGTTACTCGACCAGGGGGTTGCCCTACGAGCAGTACGTC. V and J are TRBV6-6 and TRBJ2-7; TRBD1 matches 7 bases. This CDR3 is 16 amino acids long. With V trimmed by 0 bases and J by 2 bases, 7 bases remained unmatched. From germline, CDR1 is MNHNY and CDR2 SVGAGI (reference sequence).

The chain joins TRBV7-2 to TRBJ1-4; 8 nucleotides align to TRBD1. CDR1 and CDR2 (germline): SGHTA, FQGNSA. The J segment lost 4 bases and the V segment lost 4 bases, leaving 2 bases of the junction unmatched. This CDR3 spans 14 amino acids. The CDR3 coding sequence is TGTGCCAGCAGCTCCGGACAGGGTAATGAAAAACTGTTTTTT. This sequence encodes CASSSGQGNEKLFF.

The J gene is TRBJ1-1, the V gene TRBV6-2 or TRBV6-3; D is unresolved. CDR3 length equals 13 residues. CDR1 is MNHEY, CDR2 SVGEGT, per germline. V was trimmed by 5 bases and J by 1 base, leaving 8 bases between them. The CDR3 sequence: CASSGGWNTEAFF. The CDR3 DNA reads TGTGCCAGCAGTGGCGGATGGAACACTGAAGCTTTCTTT.

The chain joins TRBV6-2 or TRBV6-3 to TRBJ1-1; 9 bases are a match to TRBD1. CDR3 length: 14 residues. Trimming cost V 6 bases and J 3 bases; bases outside gene matches: 5. Germline V lookup: CDR1 MNHEY, CDR2 SVGEGT. The CDR3 reads CASSQQGADTEAFF. The CDR3 region has the DNA TGTGCCAGCAGCCAACAGGGGGCGGACACTGAAGCTTTCTTT.

V is TRBV19 and J is TRBJ2-2, with TRBD1 matching 7 bases. Looked up from germline, CDR1 is LNHDA and CDR2 is SQIVND (reference sequence). This CDR3 has 16 residues. The V segment lost 4 bases and the J segment 3 bases; nucleotides outside the gene matches: 8. CDR3 bases: TGTGCCAGTAGTACCCTGACAGGGCAGTACACCGGGGAGCTGTTTTTT. Protein: CASSTLTGQYTGELFF.

The rearrangement joins TRBV2 to TRBJ2-2; the match to TRBD2 covers 7 bases. Germline V gives CDR1 SNHLY, CDR2 FYNNEI. CDR3 size: 14 residues. Unmatched junction bases numbered 6, after V lost 7 bases and J lost 4 bases. This chain's CDR3 is CASTRGVPTGELFF. CDR3 nucleotides: TGTGCCAGCACCCGGGGGGTGCCCACCGGGGAGCTGTTTTTT.

This clone showed up just once. The chain uses TRBV28 and TRBJ1-1; D uncertain. The germline V and J ends were trimmed by 6 bases and 1 base, with 12 bases remaining between them. The CDR3 extends over 14 amino acids. Germline V gives CDR1 MDHEN, CDR2 SYDVKM. The DNA of the CDR3 is TGTGCCAGCAGACTTCTTAACCCGAACACTGAAGCTTTCTTT. This gives the protein CASRLLNPNTEAFF.

This rearrangement joins TRBV11-2 to TRBJ2-1; 9 nucleotides line up with TRBD1. There are 14 residues in the CDR3. V dropped 3 bases and J dropped 7; count of bases not matched to a gene: 4. Germline V CDR1 and CDR2: SGHAT, FQNNGV. CDR3 DNA: TGTGCCAGCAGCTTCCGGACAGGGGCAAATGAGCAGTTCTTC. Translation: CASSFRTGANEQFF.

V and J are TRBV7-6 and TRBJ2-3, with D maybe TRBD1 (5 bases). V lost 6 bases and J 2 bases, leaving 24 bases between the germline ends. From germline, CDR1 is SGHVS and CDR2 FNYEAQ. This CDR3 has 18 amino acids. CDR3: CASSQMVRAVKNTDTQYF. In nucleotides, the CDR3 is TGTGCCAGCAGTCAAATGGTCAGGGCCGTAAAAAACACAGATACGCAGTATTTT.

The V call is TRBV12-3 or TRBV12-4, the J call TRBJ1-3; D is undetermined. The CDR3 totals 11 residues. Trimming took off 7 bases at V and 4 bases at J, with 5 bases between the two ends. This chain's CDR3 is CASTPGNTIYF. The CDR3 DNA reads as TGTGCCAGCACTCCCGGAAACACCATATATTTT.